The clone carrying this TCR beta chain is judged medium-sized. Its antigen remains unidentified. Little can be read into the size of this beta chain, an off-target read in a library designed for alpha chains. TCRdb recomputed calls from the 5' RACE reads with MiXCR, one row per CDR3 protein. The table shows nearly 10,000 distinct CDR3 sequences, with nearly 4% occurring only once. The sample is drawn from a study of spatial heterogeneity in lung cancer. Turning to the study itself: 72 TRACERx patients with early, untreated non-small cell lung cancer donated samples. Certain blood samples were drawn at disease recurrence; the median time to first recurrence was about 360 days.

Documented time point: blood taken at disease recurrence. Whole RNA came from tumor, nontumor lung or frozen PBMC and was sequenced without being sorted. Findings and caveats of the study: At tumor resection, ubiquitous expanded TCRs were detected in blood more often than later.

This CDR3 is built from 13 residues. V shed 4 bases, J shed 8 bases, and the junction held 8 bases outside the gene matches. Germline CDR1 is LGHDT and CDR2 is YNNKEL (reference sequence). The chain employs TRBV3-1 and TRBJ2-7; 7 nucleotides line up with TRBD2. This TCR came from a female donor with early-stage non-small cell lung cancer. The specimen comprised PBMCs, sampled at recurrence. CDR3 DNA sequence: TGTGCCAGCAGCCCCCACTGGCGGGGGAAGCAGTACTTC. Amino acid sequence: CASSPHWRGKQYF.